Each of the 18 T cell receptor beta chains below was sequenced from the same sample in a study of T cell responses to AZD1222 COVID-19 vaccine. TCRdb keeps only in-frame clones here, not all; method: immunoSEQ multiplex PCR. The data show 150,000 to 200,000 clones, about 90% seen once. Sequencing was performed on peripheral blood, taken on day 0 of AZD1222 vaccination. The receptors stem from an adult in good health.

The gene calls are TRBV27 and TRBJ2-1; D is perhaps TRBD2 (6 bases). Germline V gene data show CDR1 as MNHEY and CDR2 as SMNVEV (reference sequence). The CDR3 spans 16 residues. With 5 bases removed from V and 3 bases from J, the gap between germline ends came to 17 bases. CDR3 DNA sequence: TGTGCCAGCAGTCCCCAGCGGGCAGACATCTACAATGAGCAGTTCTTC. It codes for CASSPQRADIYNEQFF.

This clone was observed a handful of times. The CDR3 is CASSITGVYNEQFF. The DNA of the CDR3 is TGTGCCAGCAGCATAACAGGGGTTTACAATGAGCAGTTCTTC. V gene TRBV7-2 combines with J gene TRBJ2-1; 7 bases are shared with TRBD1. In germline, CDR1 is SGHTA, CDR2 FQGNSA. The CDR3 runs to 14 residues. With V trimmed by 5 bases and J by 4 bases, 5 bases remained unmatched.

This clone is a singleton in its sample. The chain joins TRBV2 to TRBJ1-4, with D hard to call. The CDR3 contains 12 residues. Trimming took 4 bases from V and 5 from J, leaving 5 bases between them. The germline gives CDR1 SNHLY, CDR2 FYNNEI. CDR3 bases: TGTGCCAGCAGTGGGCGGAATGAAAAACTGTTTTTT. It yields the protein CASSGRNEKLFF.

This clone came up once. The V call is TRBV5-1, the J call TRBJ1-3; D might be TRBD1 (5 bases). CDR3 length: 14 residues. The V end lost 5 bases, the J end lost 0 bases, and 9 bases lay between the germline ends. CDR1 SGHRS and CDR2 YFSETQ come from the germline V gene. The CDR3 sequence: CASRLGTSGNTIYF. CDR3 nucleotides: TGCGCCAGCAGATTAGGGACCTCTGGAAACACCATATATTTT.

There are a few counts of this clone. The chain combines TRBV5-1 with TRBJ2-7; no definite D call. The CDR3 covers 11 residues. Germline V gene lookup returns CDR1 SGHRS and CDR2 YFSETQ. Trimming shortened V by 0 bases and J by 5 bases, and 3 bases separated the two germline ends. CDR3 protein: CASSLEDEQYF. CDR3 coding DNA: TGCGCCAGCAGCTTGGAGGACGAGCAGTACTTC.

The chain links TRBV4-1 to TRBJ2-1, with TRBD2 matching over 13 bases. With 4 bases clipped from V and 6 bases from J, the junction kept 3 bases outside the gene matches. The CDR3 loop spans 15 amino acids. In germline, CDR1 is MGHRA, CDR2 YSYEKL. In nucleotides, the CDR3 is TGCGCCAGCAGCCCAAGACTAGCGGGGGGCAATGAGCAGTTCTTC. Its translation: CASSPRLAGGNEQFF.

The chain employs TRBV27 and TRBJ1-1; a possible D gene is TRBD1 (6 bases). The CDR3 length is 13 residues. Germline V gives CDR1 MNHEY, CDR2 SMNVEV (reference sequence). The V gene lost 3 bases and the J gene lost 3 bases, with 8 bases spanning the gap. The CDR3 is CASSFTGYTEAFF. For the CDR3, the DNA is TGTGCCAGCAGTTTTACAGGGTACACTGAAGCTTTCTTT.

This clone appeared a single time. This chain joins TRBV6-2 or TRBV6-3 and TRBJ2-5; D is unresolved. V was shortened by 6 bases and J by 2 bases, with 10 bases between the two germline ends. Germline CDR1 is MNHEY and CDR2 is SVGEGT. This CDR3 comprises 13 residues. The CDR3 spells CASSPTEQETQYF. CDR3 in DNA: TGTGCCAGCAGCCCCACAGAGCAAGAGACCCAGTACTTC.

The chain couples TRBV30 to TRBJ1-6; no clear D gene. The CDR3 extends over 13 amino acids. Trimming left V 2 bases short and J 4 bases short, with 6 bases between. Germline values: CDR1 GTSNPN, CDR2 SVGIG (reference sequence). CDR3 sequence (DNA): TGTGCCTGGAGTCCAAAATATAATTCACCCCTCCACTTT. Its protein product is CAWSPKYNSPLHF.

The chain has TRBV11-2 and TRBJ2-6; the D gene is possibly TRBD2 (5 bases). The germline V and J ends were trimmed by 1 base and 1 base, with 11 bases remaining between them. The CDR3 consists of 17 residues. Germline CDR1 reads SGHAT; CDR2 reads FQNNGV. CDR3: CASSLGVSGSGANVLTF. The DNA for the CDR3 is TGTGCCAGCAGCTTAGGGGTATCGGGGTCTGGGGCCAACGTCCTGACTTTC. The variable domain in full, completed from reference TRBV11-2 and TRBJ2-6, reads EAGVAQSPRYKIIEKRQSVAFWCNPISGHATLYWYQQILGQGPKLLIQFQNNGVVDDSQLPKDRFSAERLKGVDSTLKIQPAKLEDSAVYLCASSLGVSGSGANVLTFGAGSRLTVL.

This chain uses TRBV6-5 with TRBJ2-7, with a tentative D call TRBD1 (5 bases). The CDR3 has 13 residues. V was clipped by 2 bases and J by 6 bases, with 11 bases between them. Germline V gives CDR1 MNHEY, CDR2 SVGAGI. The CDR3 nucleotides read TGTGCCAGCAGTTACGGTGGCAGGGCCGAGCAGTACTTC. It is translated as CASSYGGRAEQYF.

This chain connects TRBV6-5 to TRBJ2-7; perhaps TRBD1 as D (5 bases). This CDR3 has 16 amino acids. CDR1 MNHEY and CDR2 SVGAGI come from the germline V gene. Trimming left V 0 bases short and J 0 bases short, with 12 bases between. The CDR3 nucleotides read TGTGCCAGCAGTTACTCGGGGCTGGGCGTCTCCTACGAGCAGTACTTC. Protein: CASSYSGLGVSYEQYF.

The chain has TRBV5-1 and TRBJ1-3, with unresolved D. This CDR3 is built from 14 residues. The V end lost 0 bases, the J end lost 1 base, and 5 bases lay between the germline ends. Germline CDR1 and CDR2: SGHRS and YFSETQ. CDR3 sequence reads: CASSLAGSGNTIYF. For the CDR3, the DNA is TGCGCCAGCAGCTTGGCCGGTTCTGGAAACACCATATATTTT. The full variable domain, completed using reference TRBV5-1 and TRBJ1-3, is KAGVTQTPRYLIKTRGQQVTLSCSPISGHRSVSWYQQTPGQGLQFLFEYFSETQRNKGNFPGRFSGRQFSNSRSEMNVSTLELGDSALYLCASSLAGSGNTIYFGEGSWLTVV.

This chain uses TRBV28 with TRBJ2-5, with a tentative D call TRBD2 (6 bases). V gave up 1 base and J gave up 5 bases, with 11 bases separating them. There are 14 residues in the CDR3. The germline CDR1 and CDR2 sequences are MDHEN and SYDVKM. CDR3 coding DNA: TGTGCCAGCAGTTTATTAGGGGCGGGGGAGACCCAGTACTTC. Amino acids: CASSLLGAGETQYF.

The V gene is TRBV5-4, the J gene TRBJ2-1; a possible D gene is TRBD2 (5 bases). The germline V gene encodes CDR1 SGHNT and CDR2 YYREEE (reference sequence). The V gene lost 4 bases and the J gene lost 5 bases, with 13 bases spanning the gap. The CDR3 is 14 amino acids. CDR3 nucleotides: TGTGCCAGCAGCGGAGGCAACAGAAACAATGAGCAGTTCTTC. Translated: CASSGGNRNNEQFF.

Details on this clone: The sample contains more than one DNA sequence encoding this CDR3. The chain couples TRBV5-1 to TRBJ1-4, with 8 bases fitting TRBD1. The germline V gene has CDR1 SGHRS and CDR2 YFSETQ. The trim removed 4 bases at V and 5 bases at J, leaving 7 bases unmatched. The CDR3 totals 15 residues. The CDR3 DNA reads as TGCGCCAGCAGCCCGGACAGGGTTGGGAATGAAAAACTGTTTTTT. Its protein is CASSPDRVGNEKLFF.

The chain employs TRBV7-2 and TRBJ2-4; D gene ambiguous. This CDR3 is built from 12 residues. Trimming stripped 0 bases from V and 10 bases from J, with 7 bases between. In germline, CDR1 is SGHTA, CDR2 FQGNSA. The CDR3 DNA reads TGTGCCAGCAGCTTAGCGGAAAGAATTCAGTACTTC. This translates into CASSLAERIQYF.

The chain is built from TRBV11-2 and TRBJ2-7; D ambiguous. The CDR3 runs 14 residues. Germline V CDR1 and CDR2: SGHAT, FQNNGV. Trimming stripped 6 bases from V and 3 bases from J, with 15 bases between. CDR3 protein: CASRAQRTIYEQYF. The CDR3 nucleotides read TGTGCCAGCAGGGCACAGAGAACCATCTACGAGCAGTACTTC.